This TCR beta chain appears in the sequencing data of a study of cytomegalovirus exposure and HLA in healthy donors. Germline V CDR1 and CDR2: SNHLY, FYNNEI. The CDR3 length is 13 residues. Trimming removed 3 bases from V and 5 bases from J, with 10 bases in between. This clone came up once. The antigen remains undetermined. The study ran its PCR with 60 Vbeta and 13 Jbeta primers. Generated by immunoSEQ multiplex PCR, the TCRdb table keeps only in-frame clones and is missing some. Among about 190,000 clones listed, 70% to 75% were seen once. Notes on the study in general: In vitro data verified a few CMV-associated chains as specific for CMV antigens.

The J gene is TRBJ2-5, the V gene TRBV2; D may be TRBD1 (6 bases). The source of this sequence is a man in his thirties or forties in good health and CMV-seropositive. Source material: PBMCs. The CDR3: CASSDRGLETQYF. CDR3 sequence (DNA): TGTGCCAGCAGTGACAGGGGATTGGAGACCCAGTACTTC.